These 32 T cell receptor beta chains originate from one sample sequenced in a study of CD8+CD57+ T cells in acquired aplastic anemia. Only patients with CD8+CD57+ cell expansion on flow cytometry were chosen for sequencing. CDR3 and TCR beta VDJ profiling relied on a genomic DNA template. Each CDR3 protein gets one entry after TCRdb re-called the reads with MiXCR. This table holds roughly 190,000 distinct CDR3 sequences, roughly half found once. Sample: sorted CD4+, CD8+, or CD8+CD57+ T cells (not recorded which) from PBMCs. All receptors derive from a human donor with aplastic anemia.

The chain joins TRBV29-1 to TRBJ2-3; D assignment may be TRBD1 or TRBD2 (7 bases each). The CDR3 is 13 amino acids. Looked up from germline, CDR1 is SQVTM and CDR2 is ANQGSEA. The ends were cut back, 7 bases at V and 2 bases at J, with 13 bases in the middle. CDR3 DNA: TGCAGCGGCAGGGGGGGACTCACAGATACGCAGTATTTT. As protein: CSGRGGLTDTQYF.

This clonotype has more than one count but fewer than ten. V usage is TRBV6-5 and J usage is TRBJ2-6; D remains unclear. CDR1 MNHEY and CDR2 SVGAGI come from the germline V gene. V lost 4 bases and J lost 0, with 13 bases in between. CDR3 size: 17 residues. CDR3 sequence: CASSWRRTISGANVLTF. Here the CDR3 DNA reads TGTGCCAGCAGTTGGCGTCGGACGATCTCTGGGGCCAACGTCCTGACTTTC.

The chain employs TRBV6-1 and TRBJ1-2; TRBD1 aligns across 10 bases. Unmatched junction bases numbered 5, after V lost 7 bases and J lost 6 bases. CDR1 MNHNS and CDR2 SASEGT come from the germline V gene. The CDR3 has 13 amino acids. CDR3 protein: CASNADRGNGYTF. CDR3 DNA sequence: TGTGCCAGCAACGCGGACAGGGGGAATGGCTACACCTTC.

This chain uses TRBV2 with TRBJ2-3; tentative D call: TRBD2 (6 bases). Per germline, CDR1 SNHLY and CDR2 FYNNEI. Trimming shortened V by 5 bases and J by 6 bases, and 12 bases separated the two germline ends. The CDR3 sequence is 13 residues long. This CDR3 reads CASSTGVFDTQYF. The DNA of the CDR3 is TGTGCCAGCAGTACGGGAGTGTTTGATACGCAGTATTTT.

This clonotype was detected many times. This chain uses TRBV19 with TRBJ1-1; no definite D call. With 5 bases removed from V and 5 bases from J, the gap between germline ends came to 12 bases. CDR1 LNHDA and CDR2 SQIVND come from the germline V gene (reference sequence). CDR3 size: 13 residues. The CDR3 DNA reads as TGTGCCAGTAGTCATCCAGGTGGGACTGAAGCTTTCTTT. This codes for CASSHPGGTEAFF.

The DNA for the CDR3 is TGTGCCAGCAACGGGGCGGGGAGGGGAGCCTACGAGCAGTACTTC. It translates to CASNGAGRGAYEQYF. V is TRBV25-1 and J is TRBJ2-7; 7 nucleotides match TRBD2. The CDR3 length is 15 residues. V dropped 7 bases and J dropped 2; count of bases not matched to a gene: 11. Germline CDR1 MGHDK, CDR2 SYGVNS.

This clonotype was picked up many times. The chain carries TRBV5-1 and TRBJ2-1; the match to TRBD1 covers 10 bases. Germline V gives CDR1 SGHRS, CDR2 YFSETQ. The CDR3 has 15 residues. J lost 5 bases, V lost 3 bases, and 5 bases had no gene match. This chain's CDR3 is CASSWAGTGDNEQFF. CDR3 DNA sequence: TGCGCCAGCAGCTGGGCGGGGACAGGGGACAATGAGCAGTTCTTC.

Written as DNA, the CDR3 is TGCGCCAGCAGAGACAGCGGAGGATCTCAAGAGACCCAGTACTTC. Translation gives CASRDSGGSQETQYF. The chain uses TRBV10-2 and TRBJ2-5; D may be TRBD1 or TRBD2 (5 bases each). This CDR3 is 15 amino acids long. Germline V lookup: CDR1 WSHSY, CDR2 SAAADI. The V end lost 6 bases, the J end lost 2 bases, and 16 bases lay between the germline ends.

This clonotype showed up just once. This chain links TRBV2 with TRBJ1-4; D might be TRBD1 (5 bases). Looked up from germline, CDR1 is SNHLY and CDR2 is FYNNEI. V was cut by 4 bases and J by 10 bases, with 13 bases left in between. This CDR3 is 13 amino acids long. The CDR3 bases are TGTGCCAGCAGTGGGCGACAGCTTGGAAAACTGTTTTTT. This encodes CASSGRQLGKLFF.

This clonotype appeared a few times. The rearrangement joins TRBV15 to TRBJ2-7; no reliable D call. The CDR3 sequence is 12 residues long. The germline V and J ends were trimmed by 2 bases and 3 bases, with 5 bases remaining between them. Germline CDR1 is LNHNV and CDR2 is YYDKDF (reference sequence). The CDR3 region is CATSRTNYEQYF. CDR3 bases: TGTGCCACCAGCAGAACGAACTACGAGCAGTACTTC.

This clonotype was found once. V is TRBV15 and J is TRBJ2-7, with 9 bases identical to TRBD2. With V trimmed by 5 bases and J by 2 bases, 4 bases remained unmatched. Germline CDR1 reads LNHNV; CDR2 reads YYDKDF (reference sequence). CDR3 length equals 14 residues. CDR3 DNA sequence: TGTGCCACCAGCCGTAGCGGGGGCACCTACGAGCAGTACTTC. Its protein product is CATSRSGGTYEQYF.

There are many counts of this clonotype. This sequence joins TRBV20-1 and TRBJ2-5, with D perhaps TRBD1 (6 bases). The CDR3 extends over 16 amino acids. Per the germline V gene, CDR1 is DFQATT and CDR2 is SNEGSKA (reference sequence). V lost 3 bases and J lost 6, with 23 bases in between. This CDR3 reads CSASGPASQGMKTQYF. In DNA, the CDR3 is TGCAGTGCTAGTGGCCCAGCTAGCCAGGGGATGAAGACCCAGTACTTC.

CDR3 sequence (DNA): TGTGCCAGCAGCTTAGCCCCTGGGTCTCAGCCCCAGCATTTT. Its translation: CASSLAPGSQPQHF. The chain employs TRBV7-2 and TRBJ1-5, with D unresolved. The CDR3 runs 14 residues. Trimming cost V 0 bases and J 6 bases, with 9 bases left between them. Germline V lookup: CDR1 SGHTA, CDR2 FQGNSA.

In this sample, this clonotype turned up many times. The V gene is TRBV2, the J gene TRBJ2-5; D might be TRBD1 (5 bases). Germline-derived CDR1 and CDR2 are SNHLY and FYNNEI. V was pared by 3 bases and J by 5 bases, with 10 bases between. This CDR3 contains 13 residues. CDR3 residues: CASSEGPPETQYF. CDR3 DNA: TGTGCCAGCAGTGAGGGGCCCCCTGAGACCCAGTACTTC.

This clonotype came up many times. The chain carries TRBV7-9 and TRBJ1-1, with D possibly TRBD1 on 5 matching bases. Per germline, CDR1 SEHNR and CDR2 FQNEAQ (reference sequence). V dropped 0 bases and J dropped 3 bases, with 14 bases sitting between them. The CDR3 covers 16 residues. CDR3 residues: CASSLALGGQDTEAFF. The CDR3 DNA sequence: TGTGCCAGCAGCTTAGCGCTTGGGGGTCAGGACACTGAAGCTTTCTTT.

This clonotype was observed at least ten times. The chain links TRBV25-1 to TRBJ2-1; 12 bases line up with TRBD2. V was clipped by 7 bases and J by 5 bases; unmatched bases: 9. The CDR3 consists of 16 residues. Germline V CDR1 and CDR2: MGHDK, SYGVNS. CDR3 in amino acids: CASTAAGLAGNNEQFF. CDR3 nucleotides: TGTGCCAGCACCGCCGCAGGACTAGCGGGAAACAATGAGCAGTTCTTC.

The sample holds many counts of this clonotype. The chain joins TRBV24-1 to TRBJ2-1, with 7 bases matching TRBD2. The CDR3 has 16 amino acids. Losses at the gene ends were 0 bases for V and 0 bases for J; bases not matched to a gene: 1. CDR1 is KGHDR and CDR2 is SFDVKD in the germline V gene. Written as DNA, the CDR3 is TGTGCCACCAGTGATTTGGGGGGGGGCTCCTACAATGAGCAGTTCTTC. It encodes CATSDLGGGSYNEQFF.

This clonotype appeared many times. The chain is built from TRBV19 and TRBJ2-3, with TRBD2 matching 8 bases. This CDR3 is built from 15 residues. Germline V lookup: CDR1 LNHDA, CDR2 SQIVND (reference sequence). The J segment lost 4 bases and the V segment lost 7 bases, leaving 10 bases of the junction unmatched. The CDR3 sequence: CASTLQAGVADTQYF. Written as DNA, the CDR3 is TGTGCCAGTACCCTGCAAGCGGGAGTGGCAGATACGCAGTATTTT.

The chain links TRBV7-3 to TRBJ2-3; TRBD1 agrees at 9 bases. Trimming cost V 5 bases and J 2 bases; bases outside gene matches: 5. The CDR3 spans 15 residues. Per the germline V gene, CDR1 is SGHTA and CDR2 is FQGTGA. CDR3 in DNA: TGTGCCAGCAGCCCCCGGGACAGGGACACAGATACGCAGTATTTT. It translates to CASSPRDRDTDTQYF.

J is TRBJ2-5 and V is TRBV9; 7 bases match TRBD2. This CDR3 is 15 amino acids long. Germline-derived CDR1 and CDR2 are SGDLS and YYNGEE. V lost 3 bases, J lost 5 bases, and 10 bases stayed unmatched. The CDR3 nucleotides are TGTGCCAGCAGCGCTGGGACTATCGGGGGGGAGACCCAGTACTTC. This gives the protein CASSAGTIGGETQYF.

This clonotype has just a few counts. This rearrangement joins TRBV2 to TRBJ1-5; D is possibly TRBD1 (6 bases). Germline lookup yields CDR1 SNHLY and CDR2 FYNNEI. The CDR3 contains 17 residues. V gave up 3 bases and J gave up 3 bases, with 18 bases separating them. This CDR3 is CASSDGLSGTINQPQHF. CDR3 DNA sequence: TGTGCCAGCAGTGACGGGCTATCAGGGACAATCAATCAGCCCCAGCATTTT.

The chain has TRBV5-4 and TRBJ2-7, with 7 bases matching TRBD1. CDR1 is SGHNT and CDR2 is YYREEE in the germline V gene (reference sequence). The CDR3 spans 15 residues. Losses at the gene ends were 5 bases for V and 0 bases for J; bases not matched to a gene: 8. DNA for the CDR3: TGTGCCAGCAGACTTCAAGGGGACAGCTCCTACGAGCAGTACTTC. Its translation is CASRLQGDSSYEQYF.

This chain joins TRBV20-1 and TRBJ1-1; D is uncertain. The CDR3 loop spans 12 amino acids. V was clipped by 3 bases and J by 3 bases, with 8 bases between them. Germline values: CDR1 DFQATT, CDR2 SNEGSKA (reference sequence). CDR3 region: CSAREGYTEAFF. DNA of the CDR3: TGCAGTGCTAGGGAGGGTTACACTGAAGCTTTCTTT.

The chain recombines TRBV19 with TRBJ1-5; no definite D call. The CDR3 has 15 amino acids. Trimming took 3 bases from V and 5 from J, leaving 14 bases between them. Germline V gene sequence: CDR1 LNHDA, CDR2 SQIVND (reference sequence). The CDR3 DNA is TGTGCCAGTAGTATGATAGGAGGAGGCCATCAGCCCCAGCATTTT. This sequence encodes CASSMIGGGHQPQHF.

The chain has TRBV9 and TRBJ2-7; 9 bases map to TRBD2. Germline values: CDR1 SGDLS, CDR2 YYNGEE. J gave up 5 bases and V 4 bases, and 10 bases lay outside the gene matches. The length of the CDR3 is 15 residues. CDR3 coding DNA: TGTGCCAGCAGCCTCACTTGGACTAGCGTAAACGAGCAGTACTTC. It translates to CASSLTWTSVNEQYF. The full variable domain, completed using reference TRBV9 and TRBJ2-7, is DSGVTQTPKHLITATGQRVTLRCSPRSGDLSVYWYQQSLDQGLQFLIQYYNGEERAKGNILERFSAQQFPDLHSELNLSSLELGDSALYFCASSLTWTSVNEQYFGPGTRLTVT.

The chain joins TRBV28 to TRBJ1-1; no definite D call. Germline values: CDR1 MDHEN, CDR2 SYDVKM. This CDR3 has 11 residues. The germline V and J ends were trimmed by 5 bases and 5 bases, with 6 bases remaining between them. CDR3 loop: CASSPRTEAFF. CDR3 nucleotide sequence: TGTGCCAGCAGTCCCAGAACTGAAGCTTTCTTT.

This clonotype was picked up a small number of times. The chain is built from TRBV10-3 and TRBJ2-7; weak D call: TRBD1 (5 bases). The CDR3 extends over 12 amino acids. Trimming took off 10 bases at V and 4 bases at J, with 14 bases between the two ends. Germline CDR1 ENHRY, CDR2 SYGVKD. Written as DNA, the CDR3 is TGTGCCACACGACAGACAAAATACGAGCAGTACTTC. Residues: CATRQTKYEQYF.

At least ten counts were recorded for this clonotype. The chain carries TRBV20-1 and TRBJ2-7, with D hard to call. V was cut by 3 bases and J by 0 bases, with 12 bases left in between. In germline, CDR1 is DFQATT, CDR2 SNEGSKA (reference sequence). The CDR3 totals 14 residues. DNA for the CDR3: TGCAGTGCTAGCCGACGGCTACTCTCCTACGAGCAGTACTTC. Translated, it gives CSASRRLLSYEQYF.

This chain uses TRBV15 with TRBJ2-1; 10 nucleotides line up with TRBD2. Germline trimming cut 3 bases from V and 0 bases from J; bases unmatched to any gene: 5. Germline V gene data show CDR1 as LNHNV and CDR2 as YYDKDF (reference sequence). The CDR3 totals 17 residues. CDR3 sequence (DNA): TGTGCCACCAGCAGCATAAGCGGGAGGGTCTCCTACAATGAGCAGTTCTTC. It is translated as CATSSISGRVSYNEQFF.

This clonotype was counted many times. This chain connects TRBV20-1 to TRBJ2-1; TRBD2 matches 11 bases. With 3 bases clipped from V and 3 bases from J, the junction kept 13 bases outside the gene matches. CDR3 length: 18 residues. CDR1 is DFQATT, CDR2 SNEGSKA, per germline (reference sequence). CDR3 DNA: TGCAGTGCTAGCCCTGGGACTAGCGGAATCAGATACTACAATGAGCAGTTCTTC. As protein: CSASPGTSGIRYYNEQFF.

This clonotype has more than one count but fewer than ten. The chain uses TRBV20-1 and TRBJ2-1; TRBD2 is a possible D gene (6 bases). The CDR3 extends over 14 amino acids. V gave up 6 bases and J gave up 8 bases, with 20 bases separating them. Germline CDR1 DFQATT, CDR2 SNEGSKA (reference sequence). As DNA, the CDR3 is TGCAGTGCACAACCGGGACTGACCCCTCATGAGCAGTTCTTC. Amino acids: CSAQPGLTPHEQFF.

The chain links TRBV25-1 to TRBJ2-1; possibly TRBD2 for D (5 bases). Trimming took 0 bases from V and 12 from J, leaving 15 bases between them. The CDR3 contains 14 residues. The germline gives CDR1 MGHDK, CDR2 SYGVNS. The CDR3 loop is CASSEYNGGEGQFF. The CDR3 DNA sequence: TGTGCCAGCAGTGAATATAATGGTGGAGAGGGGCAGTTCTTC.